The 8 T cell receptor beta chains in this list originate from one sample, sequenced in a study of T cells in Graves' hyperthyroidism and ophthalmopathy. Amplification targeted TCR beta CDR3 regions from RNA transcripts. With the HTBI primer set, the TCR CDR3 went through a first round of RT-PCR. One entry per CDR3 protein results from TCRdb running MiXCR on the multiplex PCR reads. This table has fewer than 800,000 distinct CDR3 sequences, roughly 15% appearing once. Sequencing input: blood. These receptors were collected from a man aged 18 to 29 with Graves' hyperthyroidism.

This clonotype was seen ten or more times. The chain recombines TRBV11-2 with TRBJ2-7; the D is unclear. Trimming removed 5 bases at V and 0 bases at J, with 20 bases between. The CDR3 covers 17 residues. CDR1 and CDR2 (germline): SGHAT, FQNNGV. The CDR3 DNA follows: TGTGCCAGCAGCCGAACCTACAGCGTATCTTTCTCCTACGAGCAGTACTTC. Residues: CASSRTYSVSFSYEQYF.

This clonotype was found many times. V gene TRBV2 combines with J gene TRBJ1-1; D unclear. CDR3 size: 14 residues. The germline V and J ends were trimmed by 7 bases and 5 bases, with 17 bases remaining between them. Per the germline V gene, CDR1 is SNHLY and CDR2 is FYNNEI. CDR3 sequence reads: CASIPRSLGTEAFF. CDR3 coding DNA: TGTGCCAGCATACCGCGGAGTCTGGGAACTGAAGCTTTCTTT.

The chain joins TRBV19 to TRBJ1-1; 8 bases line up with TRBD1. Germline V gene data show CDR1 as LNHDA and CDR2 as SQIVND (reference sequence). CDR3 length: 14 amino acids. J gave up 1 base and V 3 bases, and 1 base lay outside the gene matches. The CDR3: CASSIDRGNTEAFF. The CDR3 DNA reads as TGTGCCAGTAGTATCGACAGGGGGAACACTGAAGCTTTCTTT.

This chain uses TRBV20-1 with TRBJ2-7, with a weak D call TRBD2 (5 bases). The CDR3 sequence is 14 residues long. Germline-derived CDR1 and CDR2 are DFQATT and SNEGSKA (reference sequence). V was pared by 6 bases and J by 0 bases, with 15 bases between. The CDR3 here is CSAPPSGSSYEQYF. The CDR3 DNA sequence: TGCAGTGCCCCGCCGAGTGGGAGCTCCTACGAGCAGTACTTC.

Concerning this clonotype itself: A read error may explain this, as a much larger clone is one base away. The V gene is TRBV6-6, the J gene TRBJ1-1; the D is unclear. The CDR3 is 13 amino acids. V was clipped by 0 bases and J by 3 bases, with 5 bases between them. The V gene's germline CDR1 is MNHNY and CDR2 SVGAGI (reference sequence). This CDR3 reads CASSYSPDTEAFF. The CDR3 DNA follows: TGTGCCAGCAGTTACTCTCCGGACACTGAAGCTTTCTTT.

The rearrangement joins TRBV27 to TRBJ2-1; D might be TRBD1 (6 bases). The germline V gene encodes CDR1 MNHEY and CDR2 SMNVEV (reference sequence). The CDR3 contains 16 residues. The ends were cut back, 3 bases at V and 4 bases at J, with 16 bases in the middle. CDR3 protein: CASSFSNRDKYNEQFF. The CDR3 DNA reads TGTGCCAGCAGTTTTAGCAACCGGGACAAATACAATGAGCAGTTCTTC.

This chain uses TRBV12-3 or TRBV12-4 with TRBJ2-6, with no clear D. V lost 8 bases to trimming and J lost 0 bases, with 2 bases between them. The CDR3 covers 12 residues. CDR3 sequence (DNA): TGTGCCAGCCACTCTGGGGCCAACGTCCTGACTTTC. Encoded protein: CASHSGANVLTF.

This clonotype was seen ten or more times. The rearrangement links TRBV28 to TRBJ2-1; the match to TRBD2 covers 7 bases. CDR3 length: 17 residues. Germline V gene lookup returns CDR1 MDHEN and CDR2 SYDVKM. Germline trimming cut 5 bases from V and 0 bases from J; bases unmatched to any gene: 10. The CDR3 DNA sequence: TGTGCCAGCAGTGCGCGACTAGCTCTTAGCTCCTACAATGAGCAGTTCTTC. Amino acid sequence: CASSARLALSSYNEQFF.